This T cell receptor beta chain derives from a study of CD8 T cells in ankylosing spondylitis. Whole-study findings and limits: There was a TCR beta motif, made of fewer than 10 highly homologous variants, that appeared characteristic of ankylosing spondylitis blood.

Per germline, CDR1 SGHTA and CDR2 FQGNSA. The CDR3 length is 13 residues. The V gene lost 0 bases and the J gene lost 7 bases, with 7 bases spanning the gap. Remarks on this clonotype: Its specificity is not known.

TCRdb redid the calling of the 5' RACE reads with MiXCR, one entry per CDR3 protein. Of some 840,000 distinct CDR3 sequences in the sample, about 10% were seen once. The TCR originated in a male donor with ankylosing spondylitis. This chain connects TRBV7-2 to TRBJ2-1; D unclear. The specimen sequenced was blood, either unsorted or a sorted T cell fraction (not recorded which). CDR3 coding DNA: TGTGCCAGCAGCTTAGCGCGGCGGAATGAGCAGTTCTTC. Its translation is CASSLARRNEQFF.